This T cell receptor beta chain was identified during a study of cytomegalovirus exposure and HLA in healthy donors. The PCR employed 60 Vbeta primers together with 13 Jbeta primers. TCRdb keeps only in-frame clones here, not all; method: immunoSEQ multiplex PCR. The sample comprises roughly 130,000 clones, 55% to 75% of which are singletons, and 2.9% rests with the top ten. Germline values: CDR1 SNHLY, CDR2 FYNNEI. Trimming removed 3 bases at V and 7 bases at J, with 10 bases between. This CDR3 spans 12 amino acids. The rearrangement joins TRBV2 to TRBJ2-7; D is perhaps TRBD1 (5 bases). Sequencing was done on a sample of PBMCs. The clonotype originates from a human donor in good health. The CDR3 region is CASSEGPWEQYF. In DNA, the CDR3 is TGTGCCAGCAGTGAGGGGCCGTGGGAGCAGTACTTC.